The entry below gives a single TCR beta chain sequence along with its context. Its antigen is unknown. No base qualities exist here, and no much larger clone lies one base off it. This sample is drawn from a study of T cell responses to AZD1222 COVID-19 vaccine (dated by TCRdb to the early 2020s). With respect to the entire study: TCR sequencing covered over 230 trial participants: 200 to 220 given two doses of AZD1222 and approximately 26 given two doses of MenACWY control vaccine. Trial participants were enrolled into age subgroups of 18-55, 56-69 and 70-plus years, which contained roughly 140, 27 and 60 TCR-sequenced participants, respectively.

According to the germline V gene (reference sequence), CDR1 reads SEHNR and CDR2 reads FQNEAQ. The CDR3, cysteine through phenylalanine, is 15 amino acids long. Kept here is only the CDR3 DNA, which spans 45 bases and is read in frame from base 1. V ends up 5 bases short and J 3 bases short, with an unmatched junction base count of 5. The CDR3 regions of human TCRbeta chains were analyzed by immunosequencing. In the source study's methods: Repertoire TCRs were matched against a reference library of SARS-CoV-2-specific TCRs generated with the MIRA antigen-specificity platform. Breadth was defined as the fraction of unique TCRs that were SARS-CoV-2-associated, and depth was defined as the fraction of total T cells that were SARS-CoV-2-associated. Each spike-specific TCR was assigned to its reactive spike region and to a CD4 or CD8 class using the MIRA data. Log10-transformed breadth and depth values were compared by one-way ANOVA with Sidak's multiple comparisons tests. This is the immuneACCESS table as TCRdb keeps it, with only in-frame sequences that have V and J called. A part of the clones is gone; compared with another copy, unresolved V genes explain less than half, and the rest is unexplained. D and trimming were read from the DNA, whereas the V and J calls and clone size are those reported in that table. The sample table contains tens of thousands of clones; only one count was recorded for 70% to 80% of them. Approximately 5.2% of the sample comes from the top ten.

Broader findings and caveats from the paper: Spike-specific TCR breadth and depth rose significantly after two AZD1222 doses compared with day 0 and with MenACWY recipients. Reportedly, close to half of the unique spike-specific TCRs recognized epitopes lying outside the regions that are mutated in the B.1.351 and B.1.1.7 variants. The vaccine-associated CD4 TCRs covered the entire spike protein, and the dominant responses fell in regions 160-218 and 743-854. No day 14 peak-response samples were available, so repertoires were characterized only after the peak T cell response. Participants were mostly white British, with more females than males. The authors suggested clonal diversity may have been underestimated. The 56-69-year group was small, and its depth increase did not reach significance, likely because of low power. Conclusions about previously exposed vaccinees are limited, since just five or six AZD1222 recipients were seropositive for SARS-CoV-2 at baseline.

The sample's time point, from its label and the paper: about 28 days (+/-7) after the second vaccine dose. AZD1222 recipients given second doses at about 4 weeks or at about 12 weeks were pooled, since spike-specific TCR depth and breadth were not found to differ between the two schedules. Vaccinee samples were obtained from the UK trials COV001 and COV002, which included a single-blind randomized controlled phase 2/3 trial of AZD1222 (ChAdOx1 nCoV-19) in healthy adults. For TCRbeta chain sequencing, PBMC samples from trial participants were taken at day 0 and at day 28 after the second dose. This receptor was taken from an adult who received the AZD1222 COVID-19 vaccine. Here the sequenced sample was peripheral blood, taken 28 days after the second AZD1222 dose. This chain is built from TRBV7-9 and TRBJ1-5; the junction holds 9 bases that match TRBD1. The nucleotide sequence is given as TGTGCCAGCAGCCCCGGGACAGGGACCAATCAGCCCCAGCATTTT. Its protein product is CASSPGTGTNQPQHF. The variable domain in full, with residues beyond the CDR3 obtained from the reference TRBV7-9 and TRBJ1-5 genes, is DTGVSQNPRHKITKRGQNVTFRCDPISEHNRLYWYRQTLGQGPEFLTYFQNEAQLEKSRLLSDRFSAERPKGSFSTLEIQRTEQGDSAMYLCASSPGTGTNQPQHFGDGTRLSIL.